A selection of T cell receptor beta chains follows, all from one sample in a study of beta chain features in type 1 diabetes. Measured with immunoSEQ multiplex PCR; TCRdb has only the in-frame clones, and not every one. The sample carries 65,000 to 85,000 clones, just under 50% recorded once. Sequencing was carried out using central memory CD4+ T cells from blood. These receptor sequences come from a man younger than 40 with type 1 diabetes. Both conserved end residues are part of each CDR3. The D gene is left open where the match is weak. Clone size is stated in some rows and not others, as once, few, many or a class when expanded.

J | D | size | V | DNA | CDR3
TRBJ2-2 | NA | NA | TRBV2 | TGTGCCAGTAGATACAGGGAAGGTAACACCGGGGAGCTGTTTTTT | CASRYREGNTGELFF
TRBJ1-2 | NA | NA | TRBV4-1 | TGCGCCAGCAGCCCGGTACAGAGTAACTATGGCTACACCTTC | CASSPVQSNYGYTF
TRBJ1-5 | TRBD1 | NA | TRBV6-6 | TGTGCCAGCAGCTCCCAGGGGGGAGTGGGGCAGCCCCAGCATTTT | CASSSQGGVGQPQHF
TRBJ2-5 | NA | NA | TRBV12-5 | TGTGCTAGTGGTTTGGAGGAGGGGGAGACCCAGTACTTC | CASGLEEGETQYF
TRBJ2-5 | NA | few | TRBV7-9 | TGTGCCAGCAGCTTAGTACCAGCGGAAGAGACCCAGTACTTC | CASSLVPAEETQYF
TRBJ2-7 | NA | NA | TRBV5-1 | TGCGCCAGCAGCGCTACAGGGAACGAGCAGTACTTC | CASSATGNEQYF
TRBJ1-3 | TRBD1 | NA | TRBV11-2 | TGTGCCAGCAGCCCGCGGGACAGCTTCTCTGGAAACACCATATATTTT | CASSPRDSFSGNTIYF
TRBJ1-4 | TRBD1 | NA | TRBV7-9 | TGTGCCAGCAGCCCCGGACAGGGTGATTTTGAAAAACTGTTTTTT | CASSPGQGDFEKLFF
TRBJ2-1 | NA | NA | TRBV6-1 | TGTGCCAGCAGTGATCACGGTGAGCAGTTCTTC | CASSDHGEQFF
TRBJ2-2 | TRBD2 | few | TRBV7-2 | TGTGCCAGCAGCTTAGTCTGGCGCGGGGGGAACACCGGGGAGCTGTTTTTT | CASSLVWRGGNTGELFF
TRBJ1-2 | TRBD1 | NA | TRBV6-6 | TGTGCCAGCAGTACCCGGGGGACAGAGAACTATGGCTACACCTTC | CASSTRGTENYGYTF
TRBJ2-2 | NA | few | TRBV23-1 | TGCGCCAGCAGTCCCCCCACAGTCAAGGAGGGGGCTCGGCTGAACACCGGGGAGCTGTTTTTT | CASSPPTVKEGARLNTGELFF
TRBJ1-1 | TRBD1 | NA | TRBV5-1 | TGCGCCAGCAGCGTAGGACAGGGATCTGAAGCTTTCTTT | CASSVGQGSEAFF
TRBJ1-1 | TRBD1 | few | TRBV18 | TGTGCCAGCTCATCCCGGGACAGGGGGCTAAGGAACACTGAAGCTTTCTTT | CASSSRDRGLRNTEAFF
TRBJ1-4 | TRBD1 | NA | TRBV7-9 | TGTGCCAGCAGCTTAGGGGACCGGACAGGCAACGGTGAAAAACTGTTTTTT | CASSLGDRTGNGEKLFF
TRBJ2-3 | TRBD1 | NA | TRBV2 | TGTGCCAGCCGCCAGGGGGAGACAGATACGCAGTATTTT | CASRQGETDTQYF
TRBJ1-6 | TRBD1 | NA | TRBV6-1 | TGTGCCAGCAGTGAGTACCCCGGGACAGGCCTTTCACCCCTCCACTTT | CASSEYPGTGLSPLHF
TRBJ2-6 | TRBD2 | NA | TRBV11-2 | TGTGCCAGCAGCTTCGGGGGAGGGGGGGCCAACGTCCTGACTTTC | CASSFGGGGANVLTF
TRBJ1-2 | NA | few | TRBV7-2 | TGTGCCAGCAGCCGAGGGGGGGGAAACTATGGCTACACCTTC | CASSRGGGNYGYTF
TRBJ2-5 | NA | NA | TRBV6-1 | TGTGCCAGCACGCAGGGCGGAGAGACCCAGTACTTC | CASTQGGETQYF
TRBJ2-3 | TRBD2 | NA | TRBV18 | TGTGCCAGCTCACGACTAGCGGGGGACACAGATACGCAGTATTTT | CASSRLAGDTDTQYF
TRBJ2-1 | NA | few | TRBV11-2 | TGTGCCAGCAGTTTTCGTAGCGGTGAGAGGGACAATGAGCAGTTCTTC | CASSFRSGERDNEQFF
TRBJ2-1 | NA | few | TRBV19 | TGTGCTAGTAGAAGCCAGGGTGACTTCGCTGAGCAGTTCTTC | CASRSQGDFAEQFF
TRBJ2-3 | TRBD2 | few | TRBV5-1 | TGCGCCAGCAGCTCGGCAGCGGGAGCCGGAGATACGCAGTATTTT | CASSSAAGAGDTQYF
TRBJ2-5 | TRBD2 | NA | TRBV4-1 | TGCGCCAGCAGCCGGGGGCTGCTAGCGGGGGGCTCCCAAGAGACCCAGTACTTC | CASSRGLLAGGSQETQYF
TRBJ1-2 | TRBD1 | NA | TRBV7-8 | TGTGCCAGCAGCTCGATCCGGACAGGGTATGGCTACACCTTC | CASSSIRTGYGYTF
TRBJ2-7 | TRBD1 | NA | TRBV6-1 | TGTGCCACGATGACAGGGGATCACTACGAGCAGTACTTC | CATMTGDHYEQYF
TRBJ1-1 | TRBD1 | NA | TRBV9 | TGTGCCAGCAGCGTAGTGACAGGGCCCACTGAAGCTTTCTTT | CASSVVTGPTEAFF
TRBJ1-1 | TRBD1 | NA | TRBV29-1 | TGCAGCGTTGATAGACAGGGGGCTGGCACTGAAGCTTTCTTT | CSVDRQGAGTEAFF
TRBJ1-2 | NA | NA | TRBV7-6 | TGTGCCAGCAGCTTAGTACAGGGTAAAGGCTACACCTTC | CASSLVQGKGYTF
TRBJ2-7 | TRBD1 | NA | TRBV5-1 | TGCGCCAGCAGCTTGAGGGGACAGTCCTACGAGCAGTACTTC | CASSLRGQSYEQYF
TRBJ2-7 | TRBD1 | NA | TRBV6-6 | TGTGCCAGCAGTTACGGACAGGGGGCTTACGAGCAGTACTTC | CASSYGQGAYEQYF
TRBJ1-2 | TRBD1 | NA | TRBV7-9 | TGTGCCAGCAGCTTATCGGAGACAGGGGGCGCAGAAGGCTACACCTTC | CASSLSETGGAEGYTF
TRBJ2-5 | NA | few | TRBV5-6 | TGTGCCAGCAGCGGGGGCCCACAAGAGACCCAGTACTTC | CASSGGPQETQYF
TRBJ1-2 | NA | NA | TRBV2 | TGTGCCAGCAGTGAATTGTCAGGGGCTTATGGCTACACCTTC | CASSELSGAYGYTF
TRBJ1-5 | TRBD1 | few | TRBV9 | TGTGCCAGCAGCGTAGGGCAGGGGGCGAGACAGCCCCAGCATTTT | CASSVGQGARQPQHF